This passage covers 16 T cell receptor beta chains from one sample sequenced in a study of identical twins. A single record per CDR3 protein comes from TCRdb applying MiXCR to the 5' RACE reads. This table has roughly 630,000 distinct CDR3 sequences, around 7.4% appearing once. In addition, the sample was reused for a study of yellow fever vaccine responses in identical twins.

Sequenced input: PBMCs. These receptors were taken from a woman aged 18 to 35 in good health.

In this sample, this clonotype turned up a few times. The gene calls are TRBV7-8 and TRBJ1-1; D unresolved. The CDR3 extends over 14 amino acids. Germline CDR1 reads SGHVS; CDR2 reads FQNEAQ. The V end was cut by 1 base, the J end by 0 bases, with 6 bases between. The CDR3 region has the DNA TGTGCCAGCAGCTTAGACCCCCTGAACACTGAAGCTTTCTTT. The encoded protein is CASSLDPLNTEAFF.

V is TRBV29-1 and J is TRBJ2-1, with 8 positions matching TRBD2. The germline V gene has CDR1 SQVTM and CDR2 ANQGSEA. This CDR3 has 15 amino acids. The junction had 9 bases not matched to a gene; V was cut back by 1 base and J by 7 bases. The CDR3 DNA reads as TGCAGCGTTGAAGCGCCGGGACTAGTTGGTAATGAGCAGTTCTTC. Translation: CSVEAPGLVGNEQFF.

The rearrangement uses TRBV2 and TRBJ2-2, with TRBD1 matching over 7 bases. V shed 7 bases, J shed 4 bases, and the junction held 6 bases outside the gene matches. This CDR3 has 14 amino acids. CDR1 is SNHLY, CDR2 FYNNEI, per germline. The CDR3 region is CASNQDRITGELFF. In DNA form, the CDR3 reads TGTGCCAGCAATCAGGACAGGATCACCGGGGAGCTGTTTTTT. Variable domain in full (rest from reference TRBV2 and TRBJ2-2): EPEVTQTPSHQVTQMGQEVILRCVPISNHLYFYWYRQILGQKVEFLVSFYNNEISEKSEIFDDQFSVERPDGSNFTLKIRSTKLEDSAMYFCASNQDRITGELFFGEGSRLTVL.

The genes are TRBV28 and TRBJ1-1; D remains ambiguous. Per germline, CDR1 MDHEN and CDR2 SYDVKM. V was pared by 3 bases and J by 5 bases, with 10 bases between. This CDR3 contains 13 residues. CDR3 DNA sequence: TGTGCCAGCAGTTTGTTCGGCAGGACTGAAGCTTTCTTT. It specifies CASSLFGRTEAFF.

This chain connects TRBV10-3 to TRBJ1-6; 9 bases line up with TRBD1. The CDR3 sequence is 13 residues long. V shed 10 bases, J shed 6 bases, and the junction held 4 bases outside the gene matches. Germline CDR1 is ENHRY and CDR2 is SYGVKD. In DNA form, the CDR3 reads TGTGCCACCCACAGGGGGCGTAATTCACCCCTCCACTTT. It codes for CATHRGRNSPLHF.

The rearrangement uses TRBV20-1 and TRBJ1-6; no clear D gene. V lost 4 bases and J 0 bases, leaving 10 bases between the germline ends. Germline CDR1 is DFQATT and CDR2 is SNEGSKA (reference sequence). The CDR3 is 15 amino acids. The CDR3 DNA reads as TGCAGTGCTAACGGCGATGGCTCCTATAATTCACCCCTCCACTTT. It codes for CSANGDGSYNSPLHF.

This clonotype was seen at least ten times. The chain employs TRBV7-8 and TRBJ1-1; D not certain. V was pared by 2 bases and J by 7 bases, with 17 bases between. The CDR3 has 15 residues. CDR1 and CDR2 from the germline V gene are SGHVS and FQNEAQ. In nucleotides, the CDR3 is TGTGCCAGCAGCTTAAGTCGGTGGACTGGGGATGAAGCTTTCTTT. It yields the protein CASSLSRWTGDEAFF.

This clonotype was detected a few times. The V and J genes are TRBV5-1 and TRBJ2-5, with D perhaps matching TRBD2 (5 bases). V dropped 3 bases and J dropped 1 base, with 13 bases sitting between them. This CDR3 comprises 15 residues. Germline values: CDR1 SGHRS, CDR2 YFSETQ. CDR3 nucleotide sequence: TGCGCCAGCAGCTCGAGCAGCGGAACCCAAGAGACCCAGTACTTC. It is translated as CASSSSSGTQETQYF.

This chain links TRBV7-2 with TRBJ1-2; 8 positions match TRBD1. V was clipped by 1 base and J by 7 bases; unmatched bases: 8. This CDR3 contains 15 residues. Germline CDR1 is SGHTA and CDR2 is FQGNSA. The CDR3 DNA sequence: TGTGCCAGCAGCTTAGTAGGGCCAGGGGGCTCTGGCTACACCTTC. It translates to CASSLVGPGGSGYTF.

This clonotype appeared a few times. The chain carries TRBV5-1 and TRBJ2-1; tentatively, D is TRBD2 (6 bases). Trimming cost V 3 bases and J 3 bases, with 13 bases left between them. CDR3 size: 15 residues. Germline V gene lookup returns CDR1 SGHRS and CDR2 YFSETQ. CDR3 sequence: CASSSRRDNYNEQFF. The CDR3 DNA reads TGCGCCAGCAGCTCGCGGAGGGATAACTACAATGAGCAGTTCTTC.

The genes are TRBV20-1 and TRBJ2-1, with D possibly being TRBD2 (6 bases). The germline V gene encodes CDR1 DFQATT and CDR2 SNEGSKA (reference sequence). The CDR3 is 15 residues long. V gave up 5 bases and J gave up 4 bases, with 18 bases separating them. The CDR3 loop is CSAPSWRGTYNEQFF. CDR3 in DNA: TGCAGTGCTCCAAGCTGGCGGGGCACATACAATGAGCAGTTCTTC.

V and J are TRBV11-2 and TRBJ2-2, with 16 positions matching TRBD2. Per the germline V gene, CDR1 is SGHAT and CDR2 is FQNNGV. The CDR3 contains 18 residues. Trimming took 5 bases from V and 4 from J; bases not matched to a gene: 7. CDR3 DNA sequence: TGTGCCAGCAGCCTCCCGGGACTAGCGGGAGGGAGCACCGGGGAGCTGTTTTTT. As protein: CASSLPGLAGGSTGELFF.

This clonotype showed up just a few times. In DNA form, the CDR3 reads TGTGCCAGCAGGCCCGGGGTAGGGGCACTCCAAGAGACCCAGTACTTC. It specifies CASRPGVGALQETQYF. This chain joins TRBV9 and TRBJ2-5; TRBD1 or TRBD2 may be the D gene (5 bases each). Germline CDR1 and CDR2: SGDLS and YYNGEE. This CDR3 comprises 16 residues. Trimming shortened V by 5 bases and J by 1 base, and 18 bases separated the two germline ends.

The chain uses TRBV6-1 and TRBJ1-2, with 9 bases identical to TRBD1. The germline gives CDR1 MNHNS, CDR2 SASEGT. J was trimmed by 6 bases and V by 7 bases; bases with no gene match: 12. The CDR3 length is 15 residues. This chain's CDR3 is CASIADTGTGNGYTF. CDR3 coding DNA: TGTGCCAGCATTGCGGACACCGGGACAGGGAATGGCTACACCTTC.

This clonotype was detected a few times. A read error may produce the germline difference seen at one junction end. The CDR3 spells CATTRWSWGQGADEQFF. CDR3 in DNA: TGTGCCACCACCAGATGGTCTTGGGGACAGGGGGCGGATGAGCAGTTCTTC. The chain employs TRBV15 and TRBJ2-1, with TRBD1 matching over 12 bases. This CDR3 is built from 17 residues. The germline V gene has CDR1 LNHNV and CDR2 YYDKDF (reference sequence). Together with reference TRBV15 and TRBJ2-1, the CDR3 gives the full variable domain: DAMVIQNPRYQVTQFGKPVTLSCSQTLNHNVMYWYQQKSSQAPKLLFHYYDKDFNNEADTPDNFQSRRPNTSFCFLDIRSPGLGDTAMYLCATTRWSWGQGADEQFFGPGTRLTVL.

The V call is TRBV3-1, the J call TRBJ2-2, with TRBD1 identical over 10 bases. After removal of 2 bases from V and 3 bases from J, the junction contained 6 bases not matched to a gene. Germline lookup yields CDR1 LGHDT and CDR2 YNNKEL (reference sequence). This CDR3 has 17 residues. In DNA, the CDR3 is TGTGCCAGCAGCCAACCGACAGGGGGCATGGACACCGGGGAGCTGTTTTTT. This sequence encodes CASSQPTGGMDTGELFF. Based on the CDR3 plus reference TRBV3-1 and TRBJ2-2, the full variable domain is DTAVSQTPKYLVTQMGNDKSIKCEQNLGHDTMYWYKQDSKKFLKIMFSYNNKELIINETVPNRFSPKSPDKAHLNLHINSLELGDSAVYFCASSQPTGGMDTGELFFGEGSRLTVL.